This T cell receptor beta chain stems from a study of blood T cell repertoires in COVID-19. Background on the study: From the United States, Italy and Spain came samples of acute and convalescent COVID-19.

The ends were cut back, 7 bases at V and 4 bases at J, with 18 bases in the middle. Germline loops: CDR1 SQVTM, CDR2 ANQGSEA. The CDR3 totals 14 residues. The table came from immunoSEQ multiplex PCR; TCRdb's copy has only in-frame clones and leaves some out. The sample yields 300,000 or so clones, roughly 84% seen once. V gene TRBV29-1 combines with J gene TRBJ2-3; maybe TRBD2 (6 bases). The TCR originated in a woman aged 30 to 39 who had recovered from COVID-19. The material sequenced was PBMCs or T cells enriched from blood (not recorded which). As DNA, the CDR3 is TGCAGCGGGGCCCTCGGAGGGATAGCAGATACGCAGTATTTT. It is translated as CSGALGGIADTQYF.